The 32 T cell receptor beta chains given below trace back to one sample, sequenced in a study of T cells in Graves' hyperthyroidism and ophthalmopathy. Using RNA transcripts as the source, TCR beta CDR3 regions were amplified. The TCR CDR3 was amplified in a first-round RT-PCR using the HTBI primer set. TCRdb re-called the multiplex PCR reads through MiXCR, storing one row per CDR3 protein. The sample has about 380,000 distinct CDR3 sequences; roughly 15% are singletons. Sequencing used blood. The receptors shown here come from a woman in her thirties with Graves' ophthalmopathy.

V and J are TRBV9 and TRBJ1-6, with D possibly matching TRBD1 (5 bases). The length of the CDR3 is 13 residues. Germline CDR1 is SGDLS and CDR2 is YYNGEE. V was cut by 7 bases and J by 6 bases, with 11 bases left in between. The CDR3 bases are TGTGCCAGCTCGGGGGGAGCTAATTCACCCCTCCACTTT. Its protein product is CASSGGANSPLHF.

This chain links TRBV19 with TRBJ2-1, with TRBD2 identical over 7 bases. Germline assignment: CDR1 LNHDA and CDR2 SQIVND (reference sequence). The CDR3 totals 14 residues. V shed 3 bases, J shed 6 bases, and the junction held 5 bases outside the gene matches. In DNA, the CDR3 is TGTGCCAGTAGTATCGAACTAGCGAGCAATGAGCAGTTCTTC. As protein: CASSIELASNEQFF.

The J gene is TRBJ1-6, the V gene TRBV5-6; possible D gene TRBD1, 5 bases. Looked up from germline, CDR1 is SGHDT and CDR2 is YYEEEE. CDR3 length: 15 residues. V lost 2 bases and J 6 bases, leaving 12 bases between the germline ends. DNA for the CDR3: TGTGCCAGCAGCTTATGGGGGACCCTTAATTCACCCCTCCACTTT. The encoded protein is CASSLWGTLNSPLHF.

The rearrangement links TRBV4-1 to TRBJ2-7; D ambiguous. Germline assignment: CDR1 MGHRA and CDR2 YSYEKL. CDR3 length equals 14 residues. With 4 bases removed from V and 2 bases from J, the gap between germline ends came to 12 bases. CDR3 sequence: CASSPGRIPYEQYF. The CDR3 DNA is TGCGCCAGCAGCCCCGGACGGATCCCCTACGAGCAGTACTTC.

The count of this clonotype is one. A read error may be the cause here, since a much bigger clone is one base away. The gene calls are TRBV7-3 and TRBJ1-1; D unclear. CDR3 length: 14 amino acids. Germline-derived CDR1 and CDR2 are SGHTA and FQGTGA. CDR3 amino acids: CTSSLGLGNTEAFF. The CDR3 region has the DNA TGTACCAGCAGCTTAGGTCTGGGGAACACTGAAGCTTTCTTT. The variable domain in full, with the rest retrieved from reference TRBV7-3 and TRBJ1-1, is GAGVSQTPSNKVTEKGKYVELRCDPISGHTALYWYRQSLGQGPEFLIYFQGTGAADDSGLPNDRFFAVRPEGSVSTLKIQRTERGDSAVYLCTSSLGLGNTEAFFGQGTRLTVV.

There are many counts of this clonotype. The rearrangement links TRBV20-1 to TRBJ2-1; tentative D call: TRBD2 (6 bases). V lost 7 bases and J lost 4, with 8 bases in between. CDR1 and CDR2 from the germline V gene are DFQATT and SNEGSKA (reference sequence). This CDR3 has 11 residues. In DNA, the CDR3 is TGCAGTGGGGAGGAATACAATGAGCAGTTCTTC. This sequence encodes CSGEEYNEQFF.

Comment on this clonotype: A clone one base away is much larger, so this may be a read error. The genes are TRBV20-1 and TRBJ2-1; D is perhaps TRBD2 (6 bases). The CDR3 is 16 residues long. In germline, CDR1 is DFQATT, CDR2 SNEGSKA (reference sequence). V was cut by 0 bases and J by 8 bases, with 20 bases left in between. CDR3 residues: CSARDLLASVGYEQFF. The DNA of the CDR3 is TGCAGTGCTAGAGATCTCTTGGCTAGCGTGGGGTATGAGCAGTTCTTC.

This clonotype was seen repeatedly, ten times or more. This chain links TRBV19 with TRBJ1-5; a weak D match, TRBD1 (5 bases). V lost 3 bases and J lost 3, with 15 bases in between. Germline V lookup: CDR1 LNHDA, CDR2 SQIVND (reference sequence). This CDR3 comprises 16 residues. The CDR3 DNA reads TGTGCCAGTAGTATGGCCCCCGACAGCCCCAATCAGCCCCAGCATTTT. Residues: CASSMAPDSPNQPQHF. The variable domain in full, completed from reference TRBV19 and TRBJ1-5, reads DGGITQSPKYLFRKEGQNVTLSCEQNLNHDAMYWYRQDPGQGLRLIYYSQIVNDFQKGDIAEGYSVSREKKESFPLTVTSAQKNPTAFYLCASSMAPDSPNQPQHFGDGTRLSIL.

The chain uses TRBV4-2 and TRBJ2-5; D is undetermined. The CDR3 has 16 residues. CDR1 and CDR2 from the germline V gene are LGHNA and YNFKEQ. V lost 0 bases and J lost 7, with 18 bases in between. This CDR3 reads CASSQDIELAIGTQYF. CDR3 nucleotides: TGTGCCAGCAGCCAAGATATTGAGCTCGCCATCGGGACCCAGTACTTC.

This clonotype was counted between two and nine times. This chain links TRBV20-1 with TRBJ1-5; D may be TRBD1 (5 bases). Trimming took 1 base from V and 14 from J, leaving 12 bases between them. CDR1 and CDR2 (germline): DFQATT, SNEGSKA (reference sequence). This CDR3 is 11 amino acids long. Written as DNA, the CDR3 is TGCAGTGCTAGAGCCGGGACCAAGGAGCATTTT. Translated, it gives CSARAGTKEHF.

This clonotype was detected once. A read error may explain this, as a much larger clone is one base away. The chain links TRBV12-3 or TRBV12-4 to TRBJ2-7, with 9 bases matching TRBD2. The CDR3 has 16 amino acids. Here the CDR3 DNA reads TGTGCCGGCAGCGCGAATTGGGAGACTAGCGGAAACGAGCAGTACTTC. Residues: CAGSANWETSGNEQYF.

This clonotype was seen repeatedly, ten times or more. The rearrangement joins TRBV7-2 to TRBJ1-5; 11 bases are a match to TRBD1. This CDR3 spans 16 amino acids. Germline CDR1 is SGHTA and CDR2 is FQGNSA. Germline trimming cut 5 bases from V and 0 bases from J; bases unmatched to any gene: 3. CDR3: CASSRTGGYSNQPQHF. CDR3 in DNA: TGTGCCAGCAGCCGGACAGGGGGCTATAGCAATCAGCCCCAGCATTTT. Supplemented by reference TRBV7-2 and TRBJ1-5, the full variable domain reads GAGVSQSPSNKVTEKGKDVELRCDPISGHTALYWYRQSLGQGLEFLIYFQGNSAPDKSGLPSDRFSAERTGGSVSTLTIQRTQQEDSAVYLCASSRTGGYSNQPQHFGDGTRLSIL.

This clonotype was observed at least ten times. The chain is built from TRBV20-1 and TRBJ1-2; no reliable D call. Germline V gives CDR1 DFQATT, CDR2 SNEGSKA (reference sequence). Between the trimmed V and J ends, which lost 3 bases and 4 bases, there was a span of 12 bases. This CDR3 has 13 amino acids. In DNA form, the CDR3 reads TGCAGTGCTAGTCAGGACGGAAGCTATGGCTACACCTTC. It yields the protein CSASQDGSYGYTF.

This clonotype was seen a few times. The chain combines TRBV6-1 with TRBJ2-1; TRBD2 is a possible D gene (6 bases). Trimming took 2 bases from V and 15 from J, leaving 11 bases between them. CDR1 is MNHNS and CDR2 is SASEGT in the germline V gene. The CDR3 consists of 11 residues. The CDR3 region has the DNA TGTGCCAGCAGTGAATGGGGACTCCGGTTCTTC. Translation gives CASSEWGLRFF.

This clonotype has at least ten counts. This chain joins TRBV6-1 and TRBJ1-5; D gene ambiguous. Trimming left V 2 bases short and J 4 bases short, with 9 bases between. The V gene's germline CDR1 is MNHNS and CDR2 SASEGT. This CDR3 is 14 amino acids long. The CDR3 bases are TGTGCCAGCAGTGAATCTTGGGCAAATCAGCCCCAGCATTTT. Translated, it gives CASSESWANQPQHF.

This clonotype was counted once. CDR3 sequence reads: CATSDPLAGGPRYEQYF. In nucleotides, the CDR3 is TGTGCCACCAGTGATCCCCTAGCGGGGGGGCCTCGGTACGAGCAGTACTTC. The rearrangement uses TRBV24-1 and TRBJ2-7, with TRBD2 matching 12 bases. The ends lost 3 bases at V and 4 bases at J; junction bases unmatched: 9. From germline, CDR1 is KGHDR and CDR2 SFDVKD. The CDR3 is 17 amino acids.

This clonotype showed up just a few times. This chain connects TRBV4-2 to TRBJ1-2, with 8 bases matching TRBD1. V was clipped by 2 bases and J by 6 bases; unmatched bases: 8. The CDR3 length is 15 residues. The germline CDR1 and CDR2 sequences are LGHNA and YNFKEQ. CDR3 residues: CASSQTETGVDGYTF. Here the CDR3 DNA reads TGTGCCAGCAGCCAAACCGAGACAGGGGTTGATGGCTACACCTTC.

Ten or more counts support this clonotype. The chain uses TRBV20-1 and TRBJ2-7, with D tentatively TRBD2 (5 bases). The V gene's germline CDR1 is DFQATT and CDR2 SNEGSKA (reference sequence). This CDR3 region has 14 residues. The V end was cut by 4 bases, the J end by 6 bases, with 19 bases between. CDR3 DNA: TGCAGTGCTACCCCGAGCCTTAGCGTTCTCGAGCAGTACTTC. Amino acids: CSATPSLSVLEQYF.

This clonotype was seen at least ten times. V is TRBV5-1 and J is TRBJ2-7, with 8 bases lining up with TRBD1. This CDR3 has 13 amino acids. CDR1 is SGHRS and CDR2 is YFSETQ in the germline V gene. Trimming removed 4 bases from V and 6 bases from J; junction bases left unmatched: 6. In DNA form, the CDR3 reads TGCGCCAGCAGCGAGGACAGGGTAGGCGAGCAGTACTTC. Amino acid sequence: CASSEDRVGEQYF.

At least ten counts were recorded for this clonotype. This CDR3 is CASSEVPFSQETQYF. The CDR3 DNA is TGTGCCAGCAGTGAAGTTCCCTTTAGCCAAGAGACCCAGTACTTC. This chain uses TRBV6-1 with TRBJ2-5; D ambiguous. V lost 1 base, J lost 1 base, and 10 bases lay in between. The CDR3 runs to 15 residues. Germline CDR1 and CDR2: MNHNS and SASEGT.

The chain couples TRBV5-1 to TRBJ1-6, with TRBD1 matching over 7 bases. Per germline, CDR1 SGHRS and CDR2 YFSETQ. This CDR3 contains 14 residues. After removal of 7 bases from V and 7 bases from J, the junction contained 8 bases not matched to a gene. CDR3 in amino acids: CASSEGDRNSPLHF. Here the CDR3 DNA reads TGCGCCAGCTCCGAAGGGGACAGAAATTCACCCCTCCACTTT.

At least ten counts were recorded for this clonotype. The chain couples TRBV2 to TRBJ2-3; 12 bases agree with TRBD2. Germline lookup yields CDR1 SNHLY and CDR2 FYNNEI. This CDR3 contains 19 residues. V lost 8 bases and J lost 0; bases outside the gene matches: 15. CDR3 protein: CASRRLGLAGRPSTDTQYF. CDR3 in DNA: TGTGCCAGCCGTCGGCTTGGACTAGCGGGGAGACCTAGCACAGATACGCAGTATTTT.

DNA of the CDR3: TGTGCCAGCAGCCAGGGACTAGCGGGAGTGAGGAGGAATGAGCAGTTCTTC. Amino acids: CASSQGLAGVRRNEQFF. The V gene is TRBV2, the J gene TRBJ2-1; TRBD2 agrees at 14 bases. The germline CDR1 and CDR2 sequences are SNHLY and FYNNEI. This CDR3 has 17 residues. V was clipped by 6 bases and J by 7 bases; unmatched bases: 11. The full variable domain, with the rest looked up from reference TRBV2 and TRBJ2-1, is EPEVTQTPSHQVTQMGQEVILRCVPISNHLYFYWYRQILGQKVEFLVSFYNNEISEKSEIFDDQFSVERPDGSNFTLKIRSTKLEDSAMYFCASSQGLAGVRRNEQFFGPGTRLTVL.

This clonotype has ten or more counts. The V and J genes are TRBV11-3 and TRBJ2-3; 11 bases are shared with TRBD2. The CDR3 extends over 17 amino acids. V was clipped by 1 base and J by 8 bases; unmatched bases: 11. CDR1 is SGHNT and CDR2 is YENEEA in the germline V gene. As DNA, the CDR3 is TGTGCCAGCAGCTTAGGGATGACTAGCGGGGCCGCAGGTACGCAGTATTTT. Translating it yields CASSLGMTSGAAGTQYF.

This clonotype was detected ten times or more. The chain combines TRBV28 with TRBJ1-5, with a weak D call TRBD1 (6 bases). Germline V gene lookup returns CDR1 MDHEN and CDR2 SYDVKM. This CDR3 spans 13 amino acids. Trimming shortened V by 5 bases and J by 7 bases, and 12 bases separated the two germline ends. CDR3 in amino acids: CASSRGGLQPQHF. For the CDR3, the DNA is TGTGCCAGCAGTCGGGGGGGCCTACAGCCCCAGCATTTT.

This sequence joins TRBV7-8 and TRBJ2-3; 8 nucleotides match TRBD1. Germline CDR1 and CDR2: SGHVS and FQNEAQ. V lost 0 bases, J lost 2 bases, and 7 bases stayed unmatched. The CDR3 is 17 residues long. Written as DNA, the CDR3 is TGTGCCAGCAGCTTAGCGAGGACAGGGACTCCCACAGATACGCAGTATTTT. Its protein is CASSLARTGTPTDTQYF.

This clonotype was recorded at least ten times. CDR3 loop: CSARDSTFQPQHF. The CDR3 nucleotides read TGCAGTGCTCGGGACAGCACCTTTCAGCCCCAGCATTTT. This sequence joins TRBV20-1 and TRBJ1-5; 7 bases map to TRBD1. Germline assignment: CDR1 DFQATT and CDR2 SNEGSKA (reference sequence). The CDR3 covers 13 residues. The ends lost 5 bases at V and 6 bases at J; junction bases unmatched: 7.

This clonotype was detected ten times or more. This chain links TRBV28 with TRBJ1-6, with TRBD1 as a possible D gene (6 bases). Germline assignment: CDR1 MDHEN and CDR2 SYDVKM. This CDR3 is 14 amino acids long. Trimming stripped 3 bases from V and 13 bases from J, with 16 bases between. CDR3 amino acids: CASSLGTPMYPLHF. The CDR3 bases are TGTGCCAGCAGTTTGGGGACACCGATGTATCCCCTCCACTTT.

The chain employs TRBV6-1 and TRBJ2-7; 9 nucleotides match TRBD1. The germline gives CDR1 MNHNS, CDR2 SASEGT. With V trimmed by 6 bases and J by 3 bases, 15 bases remained unmatched. This CDR3 is 17 amino acids long. CDR3 in DNA: TGTGCCAGCAGCGGGGAAAGGACAGGGGAAGCCCGCTACGAGCAGTACTTC. Amino acid sequence: CASSGERTGEARYEQYF.

This clonotype was found many times. The chain is built from TRBV28 and TRBJ1-5; 8 positions agree with TRBD1. CDR3 size: 16 residues. The V gene's germline CDR1 is MDHEN and CDR2 SYDVKM. V gave up 6 bases and J gave up 7 bases; unmatched junction bases: 14. The CDR3 loop reads CASSVLLTGGGQPQHF. CDR3 nucleotides: TGTGCCAGCAGCGTTCTACTTACAGGGGGAGGACAGCCCCAGCATTTT.

This clonotype has at least ten counts. The genes are TRBV30 and TRBJ1-1; D is uncertain. The CDR3 is made up of 13 amino acids. The germline V gene encodes CDR1 GTSNPN and CDR2 SVGIG (reference sequence). Trimming removed 5 bases at V and 1 base at J, with 11 bases between. The CDR3 DNA sequence: TGTGCCTGGGTGGGTCTTCAGAACACTGAAGCTTTCTTT. It translates to CAWVGLQNTEAFF.

Ten or more counts support this clonotype. The chain uses TRBV12-3 or TRBV12-4 and TRBJ2-6; 11 bases align to TRBD1. V lost 7 bases, J lost 0 bases, and 17 bases stayed unmatched. CDR3 length equals 21 residues. The CDR3 here is CASTYPYPGTGGYSGANVLTF. CDR3 coding DNA: TGTGCCAGCACCTACCCTTATCCCGGGACAGGGGGGTACTCTGGGGCCAACGTCCTGACTTTC.